The entry below describes one T cell receptor beta chain. The data were obtained in a study of technical replicates of blood from several donors. In germline, CDR1 is MNHEY, CDR2 SVGAGI. This CDR3 is 14 amino acids long. The V end lost 2 bases, the J end lost 6 bases, and 14 bases lay between the germline ends. Sequenced by immunoSEQ multiplex PCR; TCRdb stores in-frame clones only, minus some. This sample yields about 61,000 clones, of which about 97% are seen a single time; about 0.2% belongs to the top ten. The chain joins TRBV6-5 to TRBJ2-7, with a possible D match to TRBD1 (5 bases). The TCR originated in a human donor in good health. The material sequenced was T cells isolated from PBMCs. The CDR3 nucleotides are TGTGCCAGCAGTTACGGGGCGGCAGGTTTCGAGCAGTACTTC. Translation gives CASSYGAAGFEQYF.